The TCR beta chain under discussion was sequenced for a study of graft-versus-host responses after intestinal transplantation. Overall study context: Recipients were all induced with anti-thymocyte globulin, then given tacrolimus and steroids for 2 to 4 years.

Findings and caveats of the study: The presence of high graft-versus-host to host-versus-graft clonal ratios in allografts characterized patients with graft-donor T cell macrochimerism. Levels of circulating GvH clones at their peak were associated with early post-transplant HvG declines. Ileal or blood samples showed some GvH clones first, and such clones were also found in recipient marrow.

Method: immunoSEQ multiplex PCR; TCRdb's copy keeps in-frame clones and lacks some. The profile covers tens of thousands of clones, with 84% appearing a single time and about 0.42% taken by the ten largest. Comment on this clone: Antigen specificity is unknown.

Trimming pared 7 bases from V and 3 bases from J, leaving 18 bases between. The length of the CDR3 is 15 residues. Germline V lookup: CDR1 MNHNY, CDR2 SVGAGI (reference sequence). This chain joins TRBV6-6 and TRBJ1-2; D uncertain. The material was unstimulated CD4+ T cells sorted from spleen or lymph node cells, obtained before transplant. The origin of this receptor is a human donor who was the organ donor for an intestinal transplant. Here the CDR3 reads CASTDPPGGYYGYTF. For the CDR3, the DNA is TGTGCCAGCACCGACCCACCCGGAGGGTACTATGGCTACACCTTC.